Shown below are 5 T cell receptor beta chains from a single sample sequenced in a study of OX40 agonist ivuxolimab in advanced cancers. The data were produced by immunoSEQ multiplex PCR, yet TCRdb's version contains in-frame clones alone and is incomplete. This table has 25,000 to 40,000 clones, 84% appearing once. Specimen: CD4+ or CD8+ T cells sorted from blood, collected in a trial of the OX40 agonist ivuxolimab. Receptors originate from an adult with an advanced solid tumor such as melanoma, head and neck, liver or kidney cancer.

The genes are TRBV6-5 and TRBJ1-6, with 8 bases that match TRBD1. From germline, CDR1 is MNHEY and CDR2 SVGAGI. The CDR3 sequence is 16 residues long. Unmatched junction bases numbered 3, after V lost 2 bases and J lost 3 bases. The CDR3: CASSYGTGHYNSPLHF. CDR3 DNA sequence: TGTGCCAGCAGTTACGGGACAGGCCACTATAATTCACCCCTCCACTTT.

CDR3 in amino acids: CASSQDPTGGYGYTF. The CDR3 DNA sequence: TGTGCCAGCAGCCAAGATCCGACAGGGGGCTATGGCTACACCTTC. V and J are TRBV4-2 and TRBJ1-2; 9 bases match TRBD1. The V gene's germline CDR1 is LGHNA and CDR2 YNFKEQ. The V and J ends lost 0 bases and 4 bases, in that order; junction bases with no gene match: 3. CDR3 length: 15 amino acids.

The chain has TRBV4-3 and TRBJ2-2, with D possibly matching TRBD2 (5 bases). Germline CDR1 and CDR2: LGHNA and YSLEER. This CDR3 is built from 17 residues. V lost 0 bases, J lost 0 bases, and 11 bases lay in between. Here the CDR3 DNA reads TGCGCCAGCAGCCAAGAATCCACGGGAACGAACACCGGGGAGCTGTTTTTT. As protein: CASSQESTGTNTGELFF.

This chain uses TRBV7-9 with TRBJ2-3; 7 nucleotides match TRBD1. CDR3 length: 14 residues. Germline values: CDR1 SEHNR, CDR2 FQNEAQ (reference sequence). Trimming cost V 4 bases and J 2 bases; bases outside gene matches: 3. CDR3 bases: TGTGCCAGCAGCTCCAAGGGGGCCACAGATACGCAGTATTTT. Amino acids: CASSSKGATDTQYF.

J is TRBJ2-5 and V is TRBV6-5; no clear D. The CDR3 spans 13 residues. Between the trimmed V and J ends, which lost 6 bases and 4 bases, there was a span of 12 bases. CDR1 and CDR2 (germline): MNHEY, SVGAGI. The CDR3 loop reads CASSPSPGETQYF. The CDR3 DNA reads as TGTGCCAGCAGCCCTTCGCCCGGAGAGACCCAGTACTTC.